The rows below give T cell receptor beta chains drawn from one sample of a study of blood T cells in healthy people across ages. MiXCR, applied by TCRdb to the 5' RACE reads, yields one record per CDR3 protein. This table holds 920,000 or so distinct CDR3 sequences, 40% to 55% found once. Sequencing input: blood. The receptors were sampled from a woman aged 55-70 years in good health. CDR3s include the opening cysteine and the closing phenylalanine or tryptophan. A D gene is named only where the DNA matches it firmly. A clone size is listed for some rows: how often the clone was seen (once, few, many), or a class if it is expanded.

TRBJ2-3 TRBV19 NA TRBD1 CASTTGITDTQYF TGTGCCAGTACGACAGGGATCACAGATACGCAGTATTTT
TRBJ1-6 TRBV12-3/TRBV12-4 NA NA CASSLRQGPSYNSPLHF TGTGCCAGCAGTTTAAGGCAGGGACCCTCCTATAATTCACCCCTCCACTTT
TRBJ2-5 TRBV5-1 few TRBD2 CASRPGGGRDQETQYF TGCGCCAGCAGACCGGGGGGGGGAAGGGACCAAGAGACCCAGTACTTC
TRBJ2-5 TRBV10-3 few NA CAISSNDRTGETQYF TGTGCCATCAGTTCCAACGACAGGACGGGTGAGACCCAGTACTTC
TRBJ2-7 TRBV7-2 NA TRBD2 CASRPSGGRYEQYF TGTGCCAGCAGGCCTAGCGGGGGGAGGTACGAGCAGTACTTC
TRBJ2-5 TRBV5-5 NA NA CASSLEGQGGQETQYF TGTGCCAGCAGCTTGGAGGGCCAGGGGGGCCAAGAGACCCAGTACTTC
TRBJ2-2 TRBV10-3 NA NA CAISESARKNTGELFF TGTGCCATCAGTGAGTCGGCCCGCAAGAACACCGGGGAGCTGTTTTTT
TRBJ2-1 TRBV5-1 NA TRBD2 CASSRTSGREWDSYNEQFF TGCGCCAGCAGCCGGACTAGCGGGAGAGAGTGGGACTCCTACAATGAGCAGTTCTTC
TRBJ2-7 TRBV15 NA TRBD2 CATSKRRRPGLAGLDYEQYF TGTGCCACCAGCAAACGACGAAGACCGGGACTAGCGGGTCTCGACTACGAGCAGTACTTC
TRBJ2-5 TRBV7-2 once TRBD2 CASSPRLAGAAAEQYF TGTGCCAGCAGCCCCCGTCTAGCGGGGGCGGCGGCGGAGCAGTACTTC
TRBJ2-7 TRBV4-1 NA NA CASSRDGSSSYEQYF TGCGCCAGCAGCCGGGACGGGAGTAGCTCCTACGAGCAGTACTTC
TRBJ2-7 TRBV15 few NA CATSRGGRAYEQYF TGTGCCACCAGCAGAGGAGGAAGGGCCTACGAGCAGTACTTC
TRBJ2-1 TRBV2 NA NA CASSRTTESTEQFF TGTGCCAGCAGTCGAACGACAGAGTCTACTGAGCAGTTCTTC
TRBJ1-1 TRBV2 few NA CASSGPRSRYGTEAFF TGTGCCAGCAGCGGCCCGAGGTCAAGATACGGCACTGAAGCTTTCTTT
TRBJ1-1 TRBV9 NA NA CASSRNTFRGGTEAFF TGTGCCAGCAGCCGGAACACATTCAGAGGAGGAACTGAAGCTTTCTTT
TRBJ2-7 TRBV4-2 few TRBD2 CASSPRGAGAAYEQYF TGTGCCAGCAGCCCCCGGGGAGCGGGAGCGGCTTACGAGCAGTACTTC
TRBJ1-4 TRBV20-1 NA TRBD1 CSANEGQGGEKLFF TGCAGTGCTAATGAAGGACAGGGCGGTGAAAAACTGTTTTTT
TRBJ2-7 TRBV5-1 NA TRBD2 CASSSSGTTDYEQYF TGCGCCAGCAGCTCGAGCGGGACCACCGACTACGAGCAGTACTTC
TRBJ1-2 TRBV29-1 NA TRBD1 CSVSLGGTAGYTF TGCAGCGTTTCCCTCGGCGGGACAGCTGGCTACACCTTC
TRBJ2-7 TRBV3-1 NA NA CASSHPGSPYEQYF TGTGCCAGCAGCCACCCAGGTTCCCCCTACGAGCAGTACTTC
TRBJ2-3 TRBV20-1 few TRBD1 CSARGRTGGFTDTQYF TGCAGTGCTAGAGGGCGGACAGGAGGATTCACAGATACGCAGTATTTT
TRBJ2-2 TRBV6-5 NA TRBD1 CASSIGTGVTGELFF TGTGCCAGCAGTATCGGGACAGGGGTAACCGGGGAGCTGTTTTTT
TRBJ2-2 TRBV11-2 few NA CASSLEGRDWYTGELFF TGTGCCAGCAGCTTAGAGGGCCGGGACTGGTACACCGGGGAGCTGTTTTTT
TRBJ2-3 TRBV11-2 NA TRBD2 CASSFPFTGLAGLSTDTQYF TGTGCCAGCAGCTTCCCATTCACGGGACTAGCGGGACTCTCGACAGATACGCAGTATTTT
TRBJ1-1 TRBV12-3/TRBV12-4 NA NA CASRHAFRGNTEAFF TGTGCCAGCAGACACGCATTCAGGGGAAACACTGAAGCTTTCTTT